The entry that follows covers one T cell receptor (beta chain) sequence. The DNA input per sorted-subset replicate PCR was about 180 ng, corresponding to tens of thousands of T cell genomes. Using immunoSEQ multiplex PCR, the repertoire was profiled, and TCRdb retains in-frame clones only, with some absent. The sample has 90,000 to 120,000 clones, 67% seen once. The CDR3 has 13 amino acids. V was pared by 4 bases and J by 6 bases, with 7 bases of the junction left unmatched. Germline assignment: CDR1 SGHNT and CDR2 YYREEE (reference sequence). This sample was included in a study of shared clonotypes between healthy human individuals.

Sequenced sample: memory CD8+ T cells sorted from blood. Subset described: CD45RO+ cells pooled with CCR7-negative TemRA cells. This chain connects TRBV5-4 to TRBJ2-7; the match to TRBD1 covers 7 bases. The clonotype comes from a woman in her 30s in good health. The CDR3 DNA reads TGTGCCAGCAGCAGGGACAGATCTTCCGAGCAGTACTTC. Its protein is CASSRDRSSEQYF.